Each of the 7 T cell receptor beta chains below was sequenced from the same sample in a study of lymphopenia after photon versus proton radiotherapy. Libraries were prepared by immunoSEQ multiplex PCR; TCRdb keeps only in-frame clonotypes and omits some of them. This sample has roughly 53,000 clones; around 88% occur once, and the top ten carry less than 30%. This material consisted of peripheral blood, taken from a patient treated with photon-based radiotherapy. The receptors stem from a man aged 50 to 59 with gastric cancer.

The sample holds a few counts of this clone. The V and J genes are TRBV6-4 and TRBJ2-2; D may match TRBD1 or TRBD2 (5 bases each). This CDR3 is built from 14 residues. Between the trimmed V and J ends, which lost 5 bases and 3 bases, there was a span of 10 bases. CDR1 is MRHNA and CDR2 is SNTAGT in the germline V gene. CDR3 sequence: CASSPGDHTGELFF. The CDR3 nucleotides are TGTGCCAGCAGTCCCGGGGACCACACCGGGGAGCTGTTTTTT.

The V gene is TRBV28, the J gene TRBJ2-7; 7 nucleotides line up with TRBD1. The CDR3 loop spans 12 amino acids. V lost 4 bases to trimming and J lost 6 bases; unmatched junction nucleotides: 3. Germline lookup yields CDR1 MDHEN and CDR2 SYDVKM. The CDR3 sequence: CASSSDRVEQYF. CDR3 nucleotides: TGTGCCAGCAGTTCCGACAGGGTCGAGCAGTACTTC.

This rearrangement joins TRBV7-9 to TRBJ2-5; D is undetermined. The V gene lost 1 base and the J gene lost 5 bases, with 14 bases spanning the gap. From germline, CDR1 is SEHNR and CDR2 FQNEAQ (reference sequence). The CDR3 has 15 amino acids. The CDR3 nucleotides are TGTGCCAGCAGCTTAGGTGGCAGCCAGTGGGAGACCCAGTACTTC. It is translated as CASSLGGSQWETQYF.

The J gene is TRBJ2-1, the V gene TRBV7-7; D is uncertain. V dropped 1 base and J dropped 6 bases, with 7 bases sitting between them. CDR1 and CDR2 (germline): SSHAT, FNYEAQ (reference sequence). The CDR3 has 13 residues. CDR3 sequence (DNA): TGTGCCAGCAGCTTAGGGGTCCTCAATGAGCAGTTCTTC. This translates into CASSLGVLNEQFF.

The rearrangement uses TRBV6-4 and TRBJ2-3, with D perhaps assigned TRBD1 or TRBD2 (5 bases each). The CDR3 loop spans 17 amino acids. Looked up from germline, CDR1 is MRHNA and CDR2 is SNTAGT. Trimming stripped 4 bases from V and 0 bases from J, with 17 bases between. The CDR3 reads CASSVWGGCTSTDTQYF. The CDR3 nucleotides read TGTGCCAGCAGTGTCTGGGGCGGGTGTACCAGCACAGATACGCAGTATTTT.

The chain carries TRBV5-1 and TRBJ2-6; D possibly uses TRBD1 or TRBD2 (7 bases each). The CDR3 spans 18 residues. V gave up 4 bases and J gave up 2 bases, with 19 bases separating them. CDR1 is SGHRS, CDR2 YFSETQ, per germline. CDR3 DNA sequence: TGCGCCAGCAGCGTCGGGACAGCCGCGGGGGCTGGGGCCAACGTCCTGACTTTC. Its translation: CASSVGTAAGAGANVLTF.

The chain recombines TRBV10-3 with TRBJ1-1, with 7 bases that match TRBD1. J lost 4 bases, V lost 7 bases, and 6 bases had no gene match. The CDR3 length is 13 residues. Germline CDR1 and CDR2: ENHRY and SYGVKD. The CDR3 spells CAIIDREFTEAFF. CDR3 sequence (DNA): TGTGCCATCATCGACAGGGAGTTCACTGAAGCTTTCTTT.